The source of this T cell receptor beta chain is a study of cytomegalovirus exposure and HLA in healthy donors. At the level of the study: An early data release held some 89 million unique TCRs from HLA-typed donors.

The CDR3 totals 16 residues. Trimming stripped 0 bases from V and 7 bases from J, with 18 bases between. Per the germline V gene, CDR1 is MNHEY and CDR2 is SVGAGI. On this clone itself: Its cognate antigen is unknown.

With 60 Vbeta and 13 Jbeta primers, the PCR was carried out. Here immunoSEQ multiplex PCR was the method, and the copy in TCRdb shows in-frame clones only, minus some. The table has approximately 130,000 clones, 70% to 75% seen once. Study-wide findings and caveats: Among TCR sequences, most were rare, though some public TCRs appeared in many donors. A missense variant in DCLRE1C was later tied to TCR beta V- and J-gene trimming. Presence/absence analysis assumed near-uniform sequencing depth across donors.

The chain is built from TRBV6-5 and TRBJ2-5; possibly TRBD2 for D (6 bases). Sequences were obtained from PBMCs. The sequence derives from a man under 40 in good health and CMV-seronegative. This chain's CDR3 is CASSYSSGELSWTQYF. For the CDR3, the DNA is TGTGCCAGCAGTTACTCCTCGGGAGAGCTAAGTTGGACCCAGTACTTC.